These T cell receptor beta chains were read from a single sample in a study of blood T cell repertoires in COVID-19. TCRdb's table, derived via immunoSEQ multiplex PCR, lists solely in-frame clones and lacks some. The sample lists approximately 180,000 clones; approximately 88% were seen once. Sequenced material: peripheral blood. These receptor sequences come from a middle-aged woman with COVID-19, enrolled during active disease. Both conserved end residues are part of each CDR3. A D gene is named only where the DNA matches it firmly. Size is omitted from some rows. Given values are once, few, many or a class for expanded clones.

J,V,D,size,DNA,CDR3
TRBJ1-3,TRBV6-5,TRBD1,NA,TGTGCCAGCATGAGTAGGGGGCTCGGAAACACCATATATTTT,CASMSRGLGNTIYF
TRBJ2-5,TRBV5-4,TRBD2,NA,TGTGCCAGCAGCCGAACTAGCGGGGGGTTGGGAGAGACCCAGTACTTC,CASSRTSGGLGETQYF
TRBJ1-5,TRBV2,NA,NA,TGTGCCAGCAGTCCCGGGACACTAACTAATCAGCCCCAGCATTTT,CASSPGTLTNQPQHF
TRBJ2-1,TRBV27,NA,NA,TGTGCCAGCAGTCCTTGGACAGATACTGAGCAGTTCTTC,CASSPWTDTEQFF
TRBJ2-3,TRBV7-9,NA,NA,TGTGCCAGCAGCGAAGTCAGTTGGACGCAGTATTTT,CASSEVSWTQYF
TRBJ2-7,TRBV6-5,NA,NA,TGTGCCAGCACCCCTGACTTGCCCTTTTACGAGCAGTACTTC,CASTPDLPFYEQYF
TRBJ1-4,TRBV7-6,NA,NA,TGTGCCAGCAGCTTGGACTTTCTCACAACTAATGAAAAACTGTTTTTT,CASSLDFLTTNEKLFF
TRBJ2-1,TRBV6-5,NA,NA,TGTGCCAGTCTGTCGGTCGGCGGTGGTAGCGATGAGCAGTTCTTC,CASLSVGGGSDEQFF
TRBJ2-1,TRBV7-2,TRBD2,NA,TGTGCCAGCAGCTTAAAAGGTAGCGGGGGGGCTTTAAATGAGCAGTTCTTC,CASSLKGSGGALNEQFF
TRBJ2-7,TRBV29-1,TRBD1,NA,TGCAGCGTTGTAAGGATGGGGACCGGGACAGGGGGCTACGAGCAGTACTTC,CSVVRMGTGTGGYEQYF
TRBJ1-4,TRBV10-1,TRBD1,few,TGCGCCAGCAGCCAACAGGGGGAAAATGAAAAACTGTTTTTT,CASSQQGENEKLFF
TRBJ1-5,TRBV5-6,NA,NA,TGTGCCAGCAGCTTGTCAGGCCCCAATCAGCCCCAGCATTTT,CASSLSGPNQPQHF
TRBJ1-5,TRBV19,TRBD1,few,TGTGCCAGTAGTATATTTTCAGGGACAGGGGGCCAGCCCCAGCATTTT,CASSIFSGTGGQPQHF
TRBJ2-3,TRBV4-2,TRBD2,once,TGTGCCAGCAGCCAACAAGGGACTAGCGGGGACGGGAGCACAGATACGCAGTATTTT,CASSQQGTSGDGSTDTQYF
TRBJ2-1,TRBV5-4,NA,NA,TGTGCCAGCAGATATCTAGCAAATGAGCAGTTCTTC,CASRYLANEQFF
TRBJ1-6,TRBV5-1,TRBD1,NA,TGCGCCAGCAGCTTCCCAGGGGGAACTTCACCCCTCCACTTT,CASSFPGGTSPLHF
TRBJ1-6,TRBV2,NA,NA,TGTGCCAGCAGTGCTTCTAGGGGGGGTTCACCCCTCCACTTT,CASSASRGGSPLHF
TRBJ1-1,TRBV9,TRBD1,few,TGTGCCAGCAGCGTTTCCCCAGGGGGCGCGAGGGTTGAAGCTTTCTTT,CASSVSPGGARVEAFF
TRBJ2-1,TRBV6-5,TRBD2,NA,TGTGCCAGCAGAACTAGCGGGAGGGCCGAAAATGAGCAGTTCTTC,CASRTSGRAENEQFF
TRBJ1-2,TRBV19,TRBD1,NA,TGTGCCAGTAGTATACCGGGACAGCTGAGAGATGGCTACACCTTC,CASSIPGQLRDGYTF
TRBJ2-2,TRBV28,TRBD1,NA,TGTGCCAGCAGTTTATGGGGCAGGGGGCGCGGCGGGGAGCTGTTTTTT,CASSLWGRGRGGELFF
TRBJ1-6,TRBV7-9,NA,NA,TGTGCCAGCAGCCAATACCCGACTCAGGGGATGGGTTATTCACCCCTCCACTTT,CASSQYPTQGMGYSPLHF
TRBJ2-7,TRBV5-1,TRBD1,NA,TGCGCCAGCAGCTTGGTAACGGGACAGGGCGGCGAGCAGTACTTC,CASSLVTGQGGEQYF
TRBJ2-7,TRBV5-8,TRBD1,NA,TGTGCCAGCAGCTTGGGGGACAGGGATTACGAGCAGTACTTC,CASSLGDRDYEQYF
TRBJ1-3,TRBV18,NA,once,TGTGCCAGCTCACCTGGACAGTCTGGAAACACCATATATTTT,CASSPGQSGNTIYF
TRBJ1-6,TRBV9,NA,NA,TGTGCCAGCAGCGTAGGGGGACTGCCTAATTCACCCCTCCACTTT,CASSVGGLPNSPLHF
TRBJ1-1,TRBV3-1/TRBV3-2,NA,NA,TGTGCCAGCAGCCTTGGCTCTGAAGCTTTCTTT,CASSLGSEAFF
TRBJ1-2,TRBV5-1,NA,few,TGCGCCAGCAGCTTGGCCCCCTTAGGAGGCTATGGCTACACCTTC,CASSLAPLGGYGYTF
TRBJ2-3,TRBV5-1,NA,NA,TGCGCCAGCAGCCTGAACGGGAGAACTAGCACAGATACGCAGTATTTT,CASSLNGRTSTDTQYF
TRBJ2-2,TRBV7-2,NA,NA,TGTGCCAGCACCGTCCACGCGCGGGAGCTGTTTTTT,CASTVHARELFF
TRBJ1-2,TRBV5-1,NA,many,TGCGCCAGCAGCTCGGGGAGCACCGATAATGGCTACACCTTC,CASSSGSTDNGYTF
TRBJ1-3,TRBV7-2,NA,NA,TGTGCCAGCGGCGACTACGGCACAGGGACTGGAAACACCATATATTTT,CASGDYGTGTGNTIYF
TRBJ1-1,TRBV9,NA,few,TGTGCCAGCAGGGAGGACAGATTGAACACTGAAGCTTTCTTT,CASREDRLNTEAFF
TRBJ2-3,TRBV10-1,TRBD2,NA,TGCGCCAGCAGTGACCCCGGACTAGCGGGAGTATCTGATACGCAGTATTTT,CASSDPGLAGVSDTQYF
TRBJ2-5,TRBV7-6,TRBD2,NA,TGTGCCAGCAGCTTAGGCCTGCGGACTAGCATAAGTAGGCAAGAGACCCAGTACTTC,CASSLGLRTSISRQETQYF
TRBJ2-2,TRBV2,TRBD1,NA,TGTGCCAGCAGGAGAGGAGGACAGGGGAACACCGGGGAGCTGTTTTTT,CASRRGGQGNTGELFF
TRBJ1-1,TRBV25-1,NA,once,TGTGCCAGCAGTGAATCAGGGTCCCCTGAAGCTTTCTTT,CASSESGSPEAFF
TRBJ1-1,TRBV7-2,NA,NA,TGTGCCAGCAGGACAGAGTTGAACACTGAAGCTTTCTTT,CASRTELNTEAFF
TRBJ1-2,TRBV25-1,TRBD1,NA,TGTGCCAGCAAAGAAACGACAGGGAAGGCACACTATGGCTACACCTTC,CASKETTGKAHYGYTF
TRBJ1-2,TRBV24-1,NA,NA,TGTGCCACCACGACCGGGTTTGGCTACACCTTC,CATTTGFGYTF
TRBJ1-5,TRBV5-6,TRBD1,NA,TGTGCCAGCAGCGTCCCCCCCCCAGGGGGCGAAGGTCAGCCCCAGCATTTT,CASSVPPPGGEGQPQHF
TRBJ2-7,TRBV19,TRBD2,NA,TGTGCCAGTAGTTATAAGCGGGAGGGCTACTACGAGCAGTACTTC,CASSYKREGYYEQYF
TRBJ2-7,TRBV6-5,TRBD2,NA,TGTGCCAGCAGTCCAGGACTAGCACGGGCCGAGCAGTACTTC,CASSPGLARAEQYF
TRBJ1-5,TRBV4-1,TRBD1,NA,TGCGCCAGCAGCCAAGGTTTGACAGGGGGCAATCAGCCCCAGCATTTT,CASSQGLTGGNQPQHF
TRBJ2-3,TRBV6-5,TRBD1,NA,TGTGCCAGCAGCTTGGACAGGGGATTTGGGGATACGCAGTATTTT,CASSLDRGFGDTQYF
TRBJ1-6,TRBV4-1,NA,NA,TGCGCCAGCAGCCAAGATCCGGGATCACCCCTCCACTTT,CASSQDPGSPLHF
TRBJ1-2,TRBV29-1,NA,NA,TGCAGCGTTGACCCACGGAGGCCGGAGAAGAACTATGGCTACACCTTC,CSVDPRRPEKNYGYTF
TRBJ1-1,TRBV19,TRBD1,NA,TGTGCCAGTAGTATTTACAGGGGAGAAGCTTTCTTT,CASSIYRGEAFF
TRBJ2-7,TRBV7-8,TRBD1,NA,TGTGCCAGCAGCTTGGGAAGGGACAGGAGCTACGAGCAGTACTTC,CASSLGRDRSYEQYF
TRBJ1-3,TRBV11-3,TRBD1,NA,TGTGCCAGTCGGCCGGACAGGAACTCTGGAAACACCATATATTTT,CASRPDRNSGNTIYF
TRBJ1-2,TRBV2,TRBD1,NA,TGTGCCAGCACCCGCCTACAGGGGGCCTTAAACTATGGCTACACCTTC,CASTRLQGALNYGYTF
TRBJ1-5,TRBV24-1,NA,NA,TGTGCCACCGGGGGGGGGCCGGGAGGCAATCAGCCCCAGCATTTT,CATGGGPGGNQPQHF